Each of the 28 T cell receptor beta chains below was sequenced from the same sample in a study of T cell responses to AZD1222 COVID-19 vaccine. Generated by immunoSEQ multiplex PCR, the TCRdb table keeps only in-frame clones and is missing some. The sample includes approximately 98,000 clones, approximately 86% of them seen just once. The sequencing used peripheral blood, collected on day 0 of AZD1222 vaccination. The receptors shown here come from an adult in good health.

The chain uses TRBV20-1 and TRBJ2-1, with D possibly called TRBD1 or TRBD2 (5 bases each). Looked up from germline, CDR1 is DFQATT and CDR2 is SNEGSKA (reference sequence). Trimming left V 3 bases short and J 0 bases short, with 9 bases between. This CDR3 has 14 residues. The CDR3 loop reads CSASWDRSYNEQFF. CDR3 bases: TGCAGTGCTAGTTGGGACCGCTCCTACAATGAGCAGTTCTTC.

The CDR3 DNA reads as TGTGCCACCAGTGAAGGGCAGGGAGGGAAAGAGACCCAGTACTTC. It yields the protein CATSEGQGGKETQYF. J is TRBJ2-5 and V is TRBV24-1; 7 bases agree with TRBD2. Germline CDR1 is KGHDR and CDR2 is SFDVKD. V trimming: 4 bases; J trimming: 3 bases; junction bases outside the gene matches: 7. This CDR3 spans 15 amino acids.

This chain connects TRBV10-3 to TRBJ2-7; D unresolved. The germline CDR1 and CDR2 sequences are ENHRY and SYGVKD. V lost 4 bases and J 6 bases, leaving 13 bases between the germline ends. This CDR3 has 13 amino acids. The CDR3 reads CAISGATWGEQYF. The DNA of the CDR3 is TGTGCCATCAGTGGGGCTACGTGGGGCGAGCAGTACTTC.

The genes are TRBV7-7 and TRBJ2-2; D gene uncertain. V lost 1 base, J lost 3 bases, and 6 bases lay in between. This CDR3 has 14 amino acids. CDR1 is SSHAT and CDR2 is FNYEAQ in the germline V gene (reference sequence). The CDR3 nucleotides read TGTGCCAGCAGCTTAGTAAGGGACACCGGGGAGCTGTTTTTT. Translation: CASSLVRDTGELFF.

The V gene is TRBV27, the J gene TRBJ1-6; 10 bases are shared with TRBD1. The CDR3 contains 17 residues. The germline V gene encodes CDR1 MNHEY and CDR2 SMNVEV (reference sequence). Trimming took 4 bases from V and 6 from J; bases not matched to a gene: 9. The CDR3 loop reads CASSSRTGGFANSPLHF. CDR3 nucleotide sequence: TGTGCCAGCAGTTCCCGGACAGGGGGATTCGCTAATTCACCCCTCCACTTT.

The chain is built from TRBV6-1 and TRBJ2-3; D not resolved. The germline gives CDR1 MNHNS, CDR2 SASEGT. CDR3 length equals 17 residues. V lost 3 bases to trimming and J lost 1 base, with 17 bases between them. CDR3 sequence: CASSEGWPSGGTDTQYF. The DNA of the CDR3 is TGTGCCAGCAGTGAGGGGTGGCCCTCTGGGGGCACAGATACGCAGTATTTT.

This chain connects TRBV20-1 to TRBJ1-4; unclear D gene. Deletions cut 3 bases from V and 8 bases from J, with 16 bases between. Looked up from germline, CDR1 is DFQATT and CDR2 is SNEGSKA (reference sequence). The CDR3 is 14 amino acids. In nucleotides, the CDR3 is TGCAGTGCTAGTAGAAGGGTAGCGGGGGAAAAACTGTTTTTT. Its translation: CSASRRVAGEKLFF.

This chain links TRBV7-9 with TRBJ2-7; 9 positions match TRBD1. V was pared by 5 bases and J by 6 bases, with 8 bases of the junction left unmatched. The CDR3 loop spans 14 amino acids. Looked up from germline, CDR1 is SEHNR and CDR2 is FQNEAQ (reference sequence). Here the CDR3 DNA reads TGTGCCAGCAGCCCAGGGACAGGGTTGGTCGAGCAGTACTTC. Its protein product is CASSPGTGLVEQYF.

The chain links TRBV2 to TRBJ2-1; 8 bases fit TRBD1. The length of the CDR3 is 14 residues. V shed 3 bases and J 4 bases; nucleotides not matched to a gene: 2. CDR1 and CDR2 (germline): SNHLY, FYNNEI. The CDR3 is CASSDRGRYNEQFF. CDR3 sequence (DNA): TGTGCCAGCAGTGACAGGGGGCGGTACAATGAGCAGTTCTTC.

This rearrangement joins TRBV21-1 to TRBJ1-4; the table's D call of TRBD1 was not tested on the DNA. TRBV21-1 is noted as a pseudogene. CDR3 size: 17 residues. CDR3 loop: CASAGPRVRQINEKLFF. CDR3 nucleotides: TGTGCCAGCGCTGGCCCCCGCGTAAGACAGATTAATGAAAAACTGTTTTTT.

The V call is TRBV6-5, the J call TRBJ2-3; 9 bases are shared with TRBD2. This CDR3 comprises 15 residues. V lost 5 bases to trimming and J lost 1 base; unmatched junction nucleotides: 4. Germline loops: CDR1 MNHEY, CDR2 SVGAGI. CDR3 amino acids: CASSTPSGGTDTQYF. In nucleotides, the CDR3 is TGTGCCAGCAGTACGCCTAGCGGGGGCACAGATACGCAGTATTTT.

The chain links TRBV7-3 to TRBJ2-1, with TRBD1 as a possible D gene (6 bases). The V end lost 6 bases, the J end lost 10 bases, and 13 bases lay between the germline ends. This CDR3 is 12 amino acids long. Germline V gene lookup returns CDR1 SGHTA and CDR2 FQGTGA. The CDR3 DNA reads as TGTGCCAGCAGTCAACAGGGTGGAGAGCAGTTCTTC. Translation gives CASSQQGGEQFF.

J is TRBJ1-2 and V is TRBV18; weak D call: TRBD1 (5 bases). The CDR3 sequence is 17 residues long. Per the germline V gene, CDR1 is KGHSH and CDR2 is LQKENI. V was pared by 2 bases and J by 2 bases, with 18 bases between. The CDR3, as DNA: TGTGCCAGCTCACCATATGGGCCGGGGCAACTAAACTATGGCTACACCTTC. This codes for CASSPYGPGQLNYGYTF.

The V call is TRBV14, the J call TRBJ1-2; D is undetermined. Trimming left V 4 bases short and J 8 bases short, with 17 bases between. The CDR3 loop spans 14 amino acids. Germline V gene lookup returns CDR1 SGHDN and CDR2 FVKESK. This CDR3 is CASSPLGTASGYTF. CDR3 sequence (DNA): TGTGCCAGCAGCCCCTTGGGCACGGCCAGCGGCTACACCTTC. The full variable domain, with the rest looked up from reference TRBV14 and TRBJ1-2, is EAGVTQFPSHSVIEKGQTVTLRCDPISGHDNLYWYRRVMGKEIKFLLHFVKESKQDESGMPNNRFLAERTGGTYSTLKVQPAELEDSGVYFCASSPLGTASGYTFGSGTRLTVV.

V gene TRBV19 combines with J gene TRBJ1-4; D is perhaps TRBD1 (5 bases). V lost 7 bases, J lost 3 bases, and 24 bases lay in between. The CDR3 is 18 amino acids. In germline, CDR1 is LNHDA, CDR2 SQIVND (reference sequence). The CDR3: CASTSRVGTGRANEKLFF. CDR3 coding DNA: TGTGCCAGTACCTCTCGGGTAGGGACCGGTAGAGCTAATGAAAAACTGTTTTTT. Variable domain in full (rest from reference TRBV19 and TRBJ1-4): DGGITQSPKYLFRKEGQNVTLSCEQNLNHDAMYWYRQDPGQGLRLIYYSQIVNDFQKGDIAEGYSVSREKKESFPLTVTSAQKNPTAFYLCASTSRVGTGRANEKLFFGSGTQLSVL.

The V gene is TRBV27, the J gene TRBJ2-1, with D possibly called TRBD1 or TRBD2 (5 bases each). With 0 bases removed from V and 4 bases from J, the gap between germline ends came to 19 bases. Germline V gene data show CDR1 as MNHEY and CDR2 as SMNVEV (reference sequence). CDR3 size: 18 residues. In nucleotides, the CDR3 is TGTGCCAGCAGTTTATCGCCCGGTGGGGGTCTAGATTACAATGAGCAGTTCTTC. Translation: CASSLSPGGGLDYNEQFF.

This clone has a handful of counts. CDR3 nucleotide sequence: TGTGCCAGCTACTACGGTGACCAAGAGACCCAGTACTTC. Its translation is CASYYGDQETQYF. The chain employs TRBV2 and TRBJ2-5; D uncertain. Trimming stripped 8 bases from V and 0 bases from J, with 10 bases between. In germline, CDR1 is SNHLY, CDR2 FYNNEI. This CDR3 has 13 residues.

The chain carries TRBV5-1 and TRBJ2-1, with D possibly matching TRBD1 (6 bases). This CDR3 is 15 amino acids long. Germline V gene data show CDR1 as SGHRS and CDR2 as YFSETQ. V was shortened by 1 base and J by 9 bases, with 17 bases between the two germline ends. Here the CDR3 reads CASSLSRQGLTEQFF. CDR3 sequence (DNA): TGCGCCAGCAGCTTGTCAAGGCAGGGGCTCACTGAGCAGTTCTTC. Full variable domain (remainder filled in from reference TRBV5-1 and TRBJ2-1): KAGVTQTPRYLIKTRGQQVTLSCSPISGHRSVSWYQQTPGQGLQFLFEYFSETQRNKGNFPGRFSGRQFSNSRSEMNVSTLELGDSALYLCASSLSRQGLTEQFFGPGTRLTVL.

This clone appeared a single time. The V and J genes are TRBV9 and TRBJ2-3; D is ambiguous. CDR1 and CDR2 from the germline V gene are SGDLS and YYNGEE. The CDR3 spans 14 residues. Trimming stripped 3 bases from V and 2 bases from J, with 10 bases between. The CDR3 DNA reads TGTGCCAGCAGCGATCCGCAAATCACAGATACGCAGTATTTT. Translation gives CASSDPQITDTQYF.

CDR3 loop: CASSQDSPTRDEQFF. CDR3 coding DNA: TGTGCCAGCAGCCAAGACAGTCCCACTCGTGATGAGCAGTTCTTC. The chain uses TRBV3-1 (or the pseudogene TRBV3-2) and TRBJ2-1; D not resolved. Germline CDR1 reads LGHDT; CDR2 reads YNNKEL (reference sequence). The CDR3 runs 15 residues. With 0 bases removed from V and 8 bases from J, the gap between germline ends came to 14 bases.

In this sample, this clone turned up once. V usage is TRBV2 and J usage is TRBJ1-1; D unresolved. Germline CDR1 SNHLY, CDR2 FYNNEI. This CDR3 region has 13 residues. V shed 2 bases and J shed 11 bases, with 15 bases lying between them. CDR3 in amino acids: CASSEIPYLEAFF. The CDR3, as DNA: TGTGCCAGCAGTGAAATCCCTTACCTTGAGGCTTTCTTT. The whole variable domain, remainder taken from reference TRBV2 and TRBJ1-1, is EPEVTQTPSHQVTQMGQEVILRCVPISNHLYFYWYRQILGQKVEFLVSFYNNEISEKSEIFDDQFSVERPDGSNFTLKIRSTKLEDSAMYFCASSEIPYLEAFFGQGTRLTVV.

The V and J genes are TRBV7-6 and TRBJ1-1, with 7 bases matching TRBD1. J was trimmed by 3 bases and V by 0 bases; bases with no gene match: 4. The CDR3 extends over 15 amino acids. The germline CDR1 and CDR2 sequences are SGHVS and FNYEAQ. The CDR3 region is CASSLAGQLDTEAFF. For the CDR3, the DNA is TGTGCCAGCAGCTTAGCGGGACAGCTAGACACTGAAGCTTTCTTT.

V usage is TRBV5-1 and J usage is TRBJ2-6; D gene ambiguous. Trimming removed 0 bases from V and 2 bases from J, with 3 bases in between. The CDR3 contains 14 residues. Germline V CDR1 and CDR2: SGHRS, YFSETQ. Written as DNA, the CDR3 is TGCGCCAGCAGCTTGGTAACTGGGGCCAACGTCCTGACTTTC. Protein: CASSLVTGANVLTF.

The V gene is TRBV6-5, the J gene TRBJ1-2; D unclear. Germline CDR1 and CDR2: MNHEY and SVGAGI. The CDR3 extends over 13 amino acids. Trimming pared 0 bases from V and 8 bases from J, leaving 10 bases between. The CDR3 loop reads CASSYSTGKGYTF. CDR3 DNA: TGTGCCAGCAGTTACTCGACCGGGAAGGGCTACACCTTC.

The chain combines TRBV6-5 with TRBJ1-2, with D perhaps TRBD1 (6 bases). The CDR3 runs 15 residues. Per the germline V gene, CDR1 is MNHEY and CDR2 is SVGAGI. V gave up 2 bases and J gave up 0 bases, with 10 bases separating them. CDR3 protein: CASSYGGHPNYGYTF. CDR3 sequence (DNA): TGTGCCAGCAGTTACGGGGGACACCCTAACTATGGCTACACCTTC.

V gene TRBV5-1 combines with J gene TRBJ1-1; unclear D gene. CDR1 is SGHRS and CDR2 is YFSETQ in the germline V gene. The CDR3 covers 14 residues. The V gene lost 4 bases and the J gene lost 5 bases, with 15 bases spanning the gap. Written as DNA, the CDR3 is TGCGCCAGCAGCCTGGACCCGGTGGGGACTGAAGCTTTCTTT. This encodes CASSLDPVGTEAFF.

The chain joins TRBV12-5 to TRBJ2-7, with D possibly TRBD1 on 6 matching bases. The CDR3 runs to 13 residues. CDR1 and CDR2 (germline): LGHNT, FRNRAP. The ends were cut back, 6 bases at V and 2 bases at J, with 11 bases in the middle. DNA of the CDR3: TGTGCTAGTGGCCGTACAGGGACCTACGAGCAGTACTTC. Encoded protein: CASGRTGTYEQYF. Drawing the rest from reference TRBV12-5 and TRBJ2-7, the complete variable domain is DARVTQTPRHKVTEMGQEVTMRCQPILGHNTVFWYRQTMMQGLELLAYFRNRAPLDDSGMPKDRFSAEMPDATLATLKIQPSEPRDSAVYFCASGRTGTYEQYFGPGTRLTVT.

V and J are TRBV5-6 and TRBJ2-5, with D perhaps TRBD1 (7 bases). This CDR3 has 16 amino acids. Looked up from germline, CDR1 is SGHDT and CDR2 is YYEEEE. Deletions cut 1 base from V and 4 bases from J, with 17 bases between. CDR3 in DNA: TGTGCCAGCAGCTTGTTCAGGGGGGCGGTCGGAGAGACCCAGTACTTC. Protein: CASSLFRGAVGETQYF.